The clone carrying this T cell receptor (beta chain) was observed a handful of times. What it binds is unknown. MiXCR, applied by TCRdb to the reads, yields one record per CDR3 protein. The sample shows 200,000 to 250,000 distinct CDR3 sequences, 9% to 15% of them seen only once. The data are from a study of T cell repertoires in cytomegalovirus infection. Study background: Both CMV infection and a matching HLA type were indicated by public TCR beta signatures.

The CDR3 extends over 16 amino acids. V shed 3 bases, J shed 8 bases, and the junction held 10 bases outside the gene matches. CDR1 is LNHDA and CDR2 is SQIVND in the germline V gene (reference sequence). Regarding the study as a whole: The response measured ex vivo was dominated by TCR beta clonotypes (HLA-C-restricted and CMV-specific). CMV carriers with the relevant HLA were identified by cumulative public TCR beta family frequency.

The chain combines TRBV19 with TRBJ2-1, with 10 bases lining up with TRBD2. This receptor was identified in a human donor in good health (CMV status not recorded). Some clones in this sample may be carry-over from other donors' samples. Material for sequencing was PBMCs. The CDR3 protein is CASSIFSSGSSYEQFF. Here the CDR3 DNA reads TGTGCCAGTAGTATTTTTTCTAGCGGGAGCTCCTATGAGCAGTTCTTC. Full variable domain (outside the CDR3, taken from reference TRBV19 and TRBJ2-1): DGGITQSPKYLFRKEGQNVTLSCEQNLNHDAMYWYRQDPGQGLRLIYYSQIVNDFQKGDIAEGYSVSREKKESFPLTVTSAQKNPTAFYLCASSIFSSGSSYEQFFGPGTRLTVL.